Listed here are 24 T cell receptor beta chains from one sample, sequenced in a study of blood T cells in healthy people across ages. Primers used in a second PCR of about 7 to 12 cycles were a sample-barcoded 5' primer and a J-beta primer mix. Via MiXCR, TCRdb re-called the 5' RACE reads, giving one row per CDR3 protein. The table lists roughly 800,000 distinct CDR3 sequences, about 62% of them singletons. The sequencing sample was made of blood. Receptors originate from a young man in good health.

The CDR3: CASSPTGRTNEKLFF. CDR3 bases: TGTGCCAGCTCACCAACGGGGAGAACTAATGAAAAACTGTTTTTT. V is TRBV18 and J is TRBJ1-4, with unresolved D. The CDR3 covers 15 residues. Germline values: CDR1 KGHSH, CDR2 LQKENI. V was clipped by 2 bases and J by 1 base, with 8 bases between them.

This clonotype has more than one count but fewer than ten. This sequence joins TRBV10-3 and TRBJ2-5; the match to TRBD1 covers 9 bases. The V gene's germline CDR1 is ENHRY and CDR2 SYGVKD. Trimming took 6 bases from V and 5 from J; bases not matched to a gene: 10. This CDR3 has 15 amino acids. The CDR3 nucleotides are TGTGCCATCAGCCCTGACAGGGGGATTTCGGAGACCCAGTACTTC. This sequence encodes CAISPDRGISETQYF.

There are a few counts of this clonotype. The CDR3 coding sequence is TGTGCCAGCAGTCCCGGACTAGCAGAAGGCACAGATACGCAGTATTTT. This codes for CASSPGLAEGTDTQYF. The chain recombines TRBV12-3 or TRBV12-4 with TRBJ2-3; 8 bases agree with TRBD2. The ends lost 5 bases at V and 1 base at J; junction bases unmatched: 8. This CDR3 region has 16 residues.

In its sample, this clonotype was seen a few times. The chain combines TRBV6-5 with TRBJ2-3; 10 bases line up with TRBD2. Germline assignment: CDR1 MNHEY and CDR2 SVGAGI. This CDR3 comprises 16 residues. V lost 6 bases, J lost 5 bases, and 11 bases stayed unmatched. In nucleotides, the CDR3 is TGTGCCAGCAGCCGACGAGCGGGGGGGCGTAGAGATACGCAGTATTTT. Translation: CASSRRAGGRRDTQYF.

The chain links TRBV29-1 to TRBJ2-5, with TRBD2 as a possible D gene (6 bases). Trimming pared 3 bases from V and 5 bases from J, leaving 16 bases between. The CDR3 runs to 14 residues. Germline CDR1 reads SQVTM; CDR2 reads ANQGSEA. CDR3 sequence (DNA): TGCAGCGTTGAGGGTCGACTAGGGACGGAGACCCAGTACTTC. This translates into CSVEGRLGTETQYF.

The chain combines TRBV2 with TRBJ1-2; tentatively, D is TRBD1 (6 bases). The CDR3 runs 14 residues. V was shortened by 7 bases and J by 6 bases, with 18 bases between the two germline ends. Germline CDR1 SNHLY, CDR2 FYNNEI. In DNA, the CDR3 is TGTGCCAGCACATATTCTGCGGACAGTAATGGCTACACCTTC. This encodes CASTYSADSNGYTF.

This clonotype was seen a single time. The chain carries TRBV9 and TRBJ2-1; 7 bases fit TRBD1. Germline CDR1 reads SGDLS; CDR2 reads YYNGEE. With V trimmed by 3 bases and J by 5 bases, 20 bases remained unmatched. The CDR3 has 19 amino acids. The CDR3 sequence: CASSAANGPWGTVHNEQFF. The CDR3 DNA is TGTGCCAGCAGCGCAGCCAACGGCCCCTGGGGGACAGTCCACAATGAGCAGTTCTTC.

This chain links TRBV20-1 with TRBJ2-3; perhaps TRBD2 as D (5 bases). The germline V gene has CDR1 DFQATT and CDR2 SNEGSKA (reference sequence). V shed 6 bases and J shed 2 bases, with 15 bases lying between them. The CDR3 length is 14 residues. This chain's CDR3 is CSATTEGYTDTQYF. Written as DNA, the CDR3 is TGCAGTGCCACAACCGAGGGTTACACAGATACGCAGTATTTT.

Written as DNA, the CDR3 is TGTGCCAGCAGTTTCGCTTCTGGGGGCACCGGGGAGCAGTTCTTC. This sequence encodes CASSFASGGTGEQFF. This chain connects TRBV28 to TRBJ2-1; TRBD1 is a possible D gene (6 bases). CDR1 is MDHEN, CDR2 SYDVKM, per germline. The CDR3 contains 15 residues. Trimming pared 3 bases from V and 10 bases from J, leaving 19 bases between.

The chain combines TRBV2 with TRBJ2-3; D is perhaps TRBD1 or TRBD2 (6 bases each). CDR1 and CDR2 from the germline V gene are SNHLY and FYNNEI. Deletions cut 6 bases from V and 0 bases from J, with 13 bases between. The length of the CDR3 is 15 residues. The CDR3 region has the DNA TGTGCCAGCAGGAGGGAGGACAGTAGCACAGATACGCAGTATTTT. This encodes CASRREDSSTDTQYF.

This chain links TRBV11-2 with TRBJ1-5; D gene ambiguous. The CDR3 runs to 13 residues. Germline-derived CDR1 and CDR2 are SGHAT and FQNNGV. V was pared by 5 bases and J by 3 bases, with 8 bases between. CDR3 sequence reads: CASSVSFNQPQHF. The CDR3 nucleotides are TGTGCCAGCAGCGTCAGCTTCAATCAGCCCCAGCATTTT.

The chain uses TRBV20-1 and TRBJ2-7; no reliable D call. The germline V gene has CDR1 DFQATT and CDR2 SNEGSKA (reference sequence). Trimming stripped 1 base from V and 4 bases from J, with 5 bases between. The CDR3 has 11 residues. CDR3: CSARVNYEQYF. The DNA for the CDR3 is TGCAGTGCTAGAGTCAATTACGAGCAGTACTTC.

This clonotype was recorded a few times. The V call is TRBV5-1, the J call TRBJ2-4; TRBD2 is a possible D gene (6 bases). The DNA end is a closer match to TRBJ2-7, so the J assignment may be wrong. Germline V gene data show CDR1 as SGHRS and CDR2 as YFSETQ. CDR3 length equals 16 residues. The CDR3 bases are TGCGCCAGCAGCTTGGAGGGAGCGGGCAGCGACTACGAGCAGTACTTC. This translates into CASSLEGAGSDYEQYF.

V gene TRBV10-3 combines with J gene TRBJ2-1; 7 bases line up with TRBD2. The CDR3 covers 16 residues. V shed 5 bases and J 2 bases; nucleotides not matched to a gene: 9. The germline V gene has CDR1 ENHRY and CDR2 SYGVKD. The chain's CDR3 is CAISTSAGGAYNEQFF. The CDR3 DNA is TGTGCCATCAGTACTAGCGCCGGTGGCGCCTACAATGAGCAGTTCTTC.

The genes are TRBV10-3 and TRBJ2-3; no clear D gene. The CDR3 totals 12 residues. CDR1 and CDR2 (germline): ENHRY, SYGVKD. V shed 6 bases and J shed 6 bases, with 10 bases lying between them. This chain's CDR3 is CAISLQEDTQYF. The CDR3 coding sequence is TGTGCCATCAGCCTACAAGAGGATACGCAGTATTTT.

This clonotype was seen a few times. V is TRBV10-3 and J is TRBJ1-2, with TRBD1 as a possible D gene (5 bases). V was trimmed by 6 bases and J by 1 base, leaving 6 bases between them. This CDR3 spans 12 amino acids. Germline CDR1 is ENHRY and CDR2 is SYGVKD. The CDR3 here is CAIRTDNYGYTF. The CDR3 DNA follows: TGTGCCATCAGGACAGATAACTATGGCTACACCTTC.

The genes are TRBV6-6 and TRBJ2-1; D is perhaps TRBD2 (5 bases). Trimming left V 3 bases short and J 3 bases short, with 6 bases between. Germline V lookup: CDR1 MNHNY, CDR2 SVGAGI (reference sequence). The CDR3 loop spans 13 amino acids. CDR3 nucleotide sequence: TGTGCCAGCAGTTATACTAGCTACAATGAGCAGTTCTTC. Translated: CASSYTSYNEQFF.

This clonotype has a handful of counts. The gene calls are TRBV9 and TRBJ2-7; D possibly corresponds to TRBD1 (6 bases). This CDR3 spans 14 amino acids. From germline, CDR1 is SGDLS and CDR2 YYNGEE. Trimming took 0 bases from V and 2 from J, leaving 9 bases between them. CDR3 bases: TGTGCCAGCAGCGTAGAGTCAGGGGCCTACGAGCAGTACTTC. Protein: CASSVESGAYEQYF.

The chain couples TRBV6-6 to TRBJ2-1; 7 positions agree with TRBD2. The J segment lost 5 bases and the V segment lost 6 bases, leaving 10 bases of the junction unmatched. This CDR3 is 15 amino acids long. Per germline, CDR1 MNHNY and CDR2 SVGAGI (reference sequence). CDR3 loop: CASSQQRGLDNEQFF. The DNA for the CDR3 is TGTGCCAGCAGCCAACAGCGGGGACTCGACAATGAGCAGTTCTTC.

V is TRBV28 and J is TRBJ2-4; D is possibly TRBD1 (6 bases). The DNA end lines up better with TRBJ2-7; the J call may be wrong. The germline CDR1 and CDR2 sequences are MDHEN and SYDVKM. The CDR3 consists of 15 residues. In DNA, the CDR3 is TGTGCCAGCAGTCTCCAGACAGGACAAGCCGACGAGCAGTACTTC. Protein sequence: CASSLQTGQADEQYF.

The rearrangement links TRBV19 to TRBJ2-1; 14 nucleotides line up with TRBD2. V lost 10 bases and J lost 7; bases outside the gene matches: 21. The germline gives CDR1 LNHDA, CDR2 SQIVND (reference sequence). This CDR3 is built from 19 residues. In DNA, the CDR3 is TGTGCCACCAGCCGACGCACCGGGACTAGCGGGAGCGTTCCGAATGAGCAGTTCTTC. It codes for CATSRRTGTSGSVPNEQFF.

Note on this clonotype: A read error may produce the germline difference seen at one junction end. The V call is TRBV20-1, the J call TRBJ2-1; 8 nucleotides align to TRBD2. This CDR3 region has 16 residues. CDR1 and CDR2 (germline): DFQATT, SNEGSKA (reference sequence). Written as DNA, the CDR3 is TGCGGTGCCGGGGGGGGGCTTAGCAGCTCCTACAATGAGCAGTTCTTC. It codes for CGAGGGLSSSYNEQFF.

V usage is TRBV16 and J usage is TRBJ2-1; 9 positions match TRBD2. The CDR3 has 15 residues. Unmatched junction bases numbered 5, after V lost 5 bases and J lost 3 bases. Germline V CDR1 and CDR2: KGHSY, FQNENV. The CDR3 sequence: CASSVGRGGYNEQFF. CDR3 DNA: TGTGCCAGCAGCGTCGGGCGGGGGGGCTACAATGAGCAGTTCTTC.

The DNA of the CDR3 is TGCAGCGTTGAAGGTGAATGGGAGCAGTTCTTC. Protein sequence: CSVEGEWEQFF. The genes are TRBV29-1 and TRBJ2-1; D is uncertain. V lost 1 base, J lost 10 bases, and 8 bases lay in between. The germline gives CDR1 SQVTM, CDR2 ANQGSEA. The CDR3 runs to 11 residues.